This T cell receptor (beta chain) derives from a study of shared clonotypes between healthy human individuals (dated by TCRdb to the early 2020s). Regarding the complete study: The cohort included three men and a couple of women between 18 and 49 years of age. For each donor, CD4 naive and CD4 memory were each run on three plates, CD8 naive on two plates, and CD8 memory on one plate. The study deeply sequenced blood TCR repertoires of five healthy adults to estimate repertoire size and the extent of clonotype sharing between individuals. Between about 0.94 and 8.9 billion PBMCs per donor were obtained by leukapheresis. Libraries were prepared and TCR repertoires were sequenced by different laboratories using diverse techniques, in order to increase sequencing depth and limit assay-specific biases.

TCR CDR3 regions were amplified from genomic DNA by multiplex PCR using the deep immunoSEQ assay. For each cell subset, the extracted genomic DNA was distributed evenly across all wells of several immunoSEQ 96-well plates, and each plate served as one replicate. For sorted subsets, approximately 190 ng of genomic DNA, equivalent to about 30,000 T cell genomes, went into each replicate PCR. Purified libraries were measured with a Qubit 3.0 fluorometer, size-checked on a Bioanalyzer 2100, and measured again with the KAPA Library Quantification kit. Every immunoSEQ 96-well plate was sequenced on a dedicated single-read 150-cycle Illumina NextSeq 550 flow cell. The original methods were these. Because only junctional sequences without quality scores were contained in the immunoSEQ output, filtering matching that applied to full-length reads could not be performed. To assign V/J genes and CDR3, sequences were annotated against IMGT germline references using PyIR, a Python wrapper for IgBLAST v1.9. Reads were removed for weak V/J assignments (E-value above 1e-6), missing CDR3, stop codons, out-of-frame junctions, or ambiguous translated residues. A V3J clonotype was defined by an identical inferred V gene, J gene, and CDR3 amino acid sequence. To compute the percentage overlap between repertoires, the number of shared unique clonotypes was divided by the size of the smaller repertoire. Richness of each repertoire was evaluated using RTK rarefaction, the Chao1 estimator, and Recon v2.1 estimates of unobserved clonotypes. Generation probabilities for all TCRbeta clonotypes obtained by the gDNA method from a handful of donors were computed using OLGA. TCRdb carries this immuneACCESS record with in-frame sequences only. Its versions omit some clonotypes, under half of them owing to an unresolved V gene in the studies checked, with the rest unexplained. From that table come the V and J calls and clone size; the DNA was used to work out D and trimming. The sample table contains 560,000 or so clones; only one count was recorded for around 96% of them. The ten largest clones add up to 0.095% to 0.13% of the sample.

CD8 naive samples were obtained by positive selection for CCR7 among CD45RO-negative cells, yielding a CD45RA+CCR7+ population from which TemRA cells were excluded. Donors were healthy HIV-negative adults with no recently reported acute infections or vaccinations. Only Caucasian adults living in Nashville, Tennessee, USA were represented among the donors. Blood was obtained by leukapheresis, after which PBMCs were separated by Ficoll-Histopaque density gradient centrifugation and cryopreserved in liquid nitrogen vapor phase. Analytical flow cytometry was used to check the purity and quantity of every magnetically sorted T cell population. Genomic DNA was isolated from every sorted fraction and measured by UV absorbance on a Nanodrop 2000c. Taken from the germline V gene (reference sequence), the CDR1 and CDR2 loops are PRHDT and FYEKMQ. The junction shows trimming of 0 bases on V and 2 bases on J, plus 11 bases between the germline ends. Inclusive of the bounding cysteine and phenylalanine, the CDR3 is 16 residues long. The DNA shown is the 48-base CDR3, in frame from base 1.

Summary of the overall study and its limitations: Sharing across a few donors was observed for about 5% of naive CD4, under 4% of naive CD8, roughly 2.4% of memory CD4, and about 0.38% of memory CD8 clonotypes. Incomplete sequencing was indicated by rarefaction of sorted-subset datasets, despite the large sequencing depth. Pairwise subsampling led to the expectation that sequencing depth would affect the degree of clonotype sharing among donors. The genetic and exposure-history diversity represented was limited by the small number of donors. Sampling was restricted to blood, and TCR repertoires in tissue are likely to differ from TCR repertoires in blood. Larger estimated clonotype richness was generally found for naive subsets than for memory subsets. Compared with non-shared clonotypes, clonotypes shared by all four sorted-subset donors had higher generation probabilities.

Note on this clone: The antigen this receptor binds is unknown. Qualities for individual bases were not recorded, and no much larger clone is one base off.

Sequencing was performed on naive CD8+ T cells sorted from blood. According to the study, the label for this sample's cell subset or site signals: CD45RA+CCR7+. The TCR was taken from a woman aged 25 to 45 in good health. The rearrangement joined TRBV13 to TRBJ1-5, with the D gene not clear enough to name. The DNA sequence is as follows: TGTGCCAGCAGCTTAGGCCTTGGGGAGGGCAATCAGCCCCAGCATTTT. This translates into CASSLGLGEGNQPQHF.